This T cell receptor beta chain was sequenced in a study of blood T cell repertoires in COVID-19. Background on the study: Sites across the United States, Italy and Spain contributed samples from acute and convalescent COVID-19. In each case, the material was cDNA or gDNA derived from T cells, B-cell-depleted T cells, or PBMCs.

Germline V gene data show CDR1 as ENHRY and CDR2 as SYGVKD. This CDR3 is built from 13 residues. The trim removed 5 bases at V and 4 bases at J, leaving 2 bases unmatched. Sequencing was performed with immunoSEQ multiplex PCR; in TCRdb, only in-frame clones are kept and a portion is missing. The profile shows about 260,000 clones, 90% of them singletons. Clinical histories supplied by participants themselves formed the basis of cohort assignment. A case of COVID-19 had been met by exposed participants within 2 weeks before study entry. The chain is built from TRBV10-3 and TRBJ1-2, with 9 bases matching TRBD1. This TCR derives from a middle-aged man who had been exposed to COVID-19. What was sequenced was PBMCs or T cells enriched from blood (not recorded which). CDR3 loop: CAISTTGGYGYTF. In nucleotides, the CDR3 is TGTGCCATCAGTACGACAGGGGGCTATGGCTACACCTTC.